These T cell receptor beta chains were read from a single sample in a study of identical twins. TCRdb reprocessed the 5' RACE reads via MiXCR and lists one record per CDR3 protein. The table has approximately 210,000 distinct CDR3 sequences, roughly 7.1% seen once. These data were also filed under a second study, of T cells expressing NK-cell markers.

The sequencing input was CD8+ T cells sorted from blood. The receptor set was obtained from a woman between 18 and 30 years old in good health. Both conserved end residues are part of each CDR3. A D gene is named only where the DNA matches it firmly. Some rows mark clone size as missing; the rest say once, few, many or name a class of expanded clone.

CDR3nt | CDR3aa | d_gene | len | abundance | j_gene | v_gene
TGTGCCAGCAGAATTAGATTAGTGGGGGGGACCTACGAGCAGTACTTC | CASRIRLVGGTYEQYF | TRBD2 | 16 | few | TRBJ2-7 | TRBV27
TGCAGTGTTATACTCTTGGGGTCAGGCACTGAAGCTTTCTTT | CSVILLGSGTEAFF | - | 14 | - | TRBJ1-1 | TRBV20-1
TGTGCCAGCAGTGCCGGTAGCTATGGTGAGCAGTTCTTC | CASSAGSYGEQFF | - | 13 | few | TRBJ2-1 | TRBV6-4
TGTGCCAGCAGTCCAAGCCGGCAGAGGGGCTACGAGCAGTACTTC | CASSPSRQRGYEQYF | - | 15 | many | TRBJ2-7 | TRBV27
TGCAGTGCCGACCCATGGGGGACGAATGAGCAGTTCTTC | CSADPWGTNEQFF | - | 13 | - | TRBJ2-1 | TRBV20-1
TGTGCCAGCAATGATCTTCGCGAGCAGTACTTC | CASNDLREQYF | - | 11 | few | TRBJ2-7 | TRBV6-2/TRBV6-3
TGTGCCAGCAGCATCCAGCTCCCTGCCTACAATGAGCAGTTCTTC | CASSIQLPAYNEQFF | - | 15 | few | TRBJ2-1 | TRBV21-1
TGTGCCAGCACTTTAGACAGGGGGACAGATACGCAGTATTTT | CASTLDRGTDTQYF | TRBD1 | 14 | many | TRBJ2-3 | TRBV12-3/TRBV12-4
TGTGCCAGCAGCTTAGGGACTAGGAATGAGCAGTTCTTC | CASSLGTRNEQFF | TRBD2 | 13 | many | TRBJ2-1 | TRBV7-2
TGTGCCAGCAGTTTAGGTGAGGGCCTACCAGGCGAGCAGTACTTC | CASSLGEGLPGEQYF | - | 15 | many | TRBJ2-7 | TRBV12-3/TRBV12-4
TGTGCCAGCAGCGCAAGAACCGGGACAGCTTTTCGAGATACGCAGTATTTT | CASSARTGTAFRDTQYF | TRBD1 | 17 | - | TRBJ2-3 | TRBV9
TGTGCCATCATCCAGGAGAGTTTCACTGAAGCTTTCTTT | CAIIQESFTEAFF | - | 13 | many | TRBJ1-1 | TRBV10-3
TGTGCCAGCAGCTTAGGTCCCGGCGGTGGCCTGAACACAGATACGCAGTATTTT | CASSLGPGGGLNTDTQYF | - | 18 | many | TRBJ2-3 | TRBV11-1
TGTGCCAGCAGCTTAGAACAGACAGGGAATGGTATCCACTTT | CASSLEQTGNGIHF | TRBD1 | 14 | few | TRBJ1-6 | TRBV13
TGTGCCAGCAGCTCCGTCCCAATCGGCCGCGGAAGCTATGGCTACACCTTC | CASSSVPIGRGSYGYTF | - | 17 | - | TRBJ1-2 | TRBV7-9
TGTGCCAGCACCCACGACGGTGTGACAGAGCAGTACTTC | CASTHDGVTEQYF | - | 13 | many | TRBJ2-7 | TRBV2
TGTGCCAGCAGGACGGCTTTGAGCGAGCAGTACTTC | CASRTALSEQYF | - | 12 | - | TRBJ2-7 | TRBV7-3
TGTGCCAGCAGCCTACTAAACGGACAGAGGCAGTACTTC | CASSLLNGQRQYF | - | 13 | many | TRBJ2-7 | TRBV7-4
TGCAGTGCTAGAGCCCAGGCCTATAGCAATCAGCCCCAGCATTTT | CSARAQAYSNQPQHF | - | 15 | - | TRBJ1-5 | TRBV20-1
TGTGCCAGCAGCCAAGTGAGCGGGGGAGATACGCAGTATTTT | CASSQVSGGDTQYF | TRBD2 | 14 | - | TRBJ2-3 | TRBV3-1
TGCAGCGTTACTGGGACAGCCTACGAGCAGTACTTC | CSVTGTAYEQYF | TRBD1 | 12 | - | TRBJ2-7 | TRBV29-1
TGCAGCGTTACCCTGGACGGGCGGACGCAGTATTTT | CSVTLDGRTQYF | - | 12 | - | TRBJ2-3 | TRBV29-1
TGCAGTGCTAGAGCCTCCGGGTCGAACAATGAGCAGTTCTTC | CSARASGSNNEQFF | - | 14 | many | TRBJ2-1 | TRBV20-1
TGTGCCAGCAGTCTACAGGGAGGGAACTCGGGCTACACCTTC | CASSLQGGNSGYTF | - | 14 | many | TRBJ1-2 | TRBV6-5
TGTGCCAGCAGCGGGGGACAGGGGGCAGGGGATGAGCAGTTCTTC | CASSGGQGAGDEQFF | TRBD1 | 15 | many | TRBJ2-1 | TRBV3-1
TGTGCCAGCATCGCGGCACTCACCGGGGAGCTGTTTTTT | CASIAALTGELFF | - | 13 | many | TRBJ2-2 | TRBV12-3/TRBV12-4
TGTGCCAGCAGTCTTAGCGGGAGACAAGAGACCCAGTACTTC | CASSLSGRQETQYF | TRBD2 | 14 | many | TRBJ2-5 | TRBV12-3/TRBV12-4
TGTGCCAGCAGCTTAGGACCCCTCGGGGGGGCTGAAGCTTTCTTT | CASSLGPLGGAEAFF | - | 15 | few | TRBJ1-1 | TRBV7-9
TGTGCCAGCAGATCCTCCTACTACGAGCAGTACTTC | CASRSSYYEQYF | - | 12 | - | TRBJ2-7 | TRBV27
TGTGCCAGCAGCTTAGGTGGGGGGTCATACAATGAGCAGTTCTTC | CASSLGGGSYNEQFF | - | 15 | many | TRBJ2-1 | TRBV7-2
TGCGCCAGCAGCTTGGTCGTAAACTACGAGCAGTACTTC | CASSLVVNYEQYF | - | 13 | many | TRBJ2-7 | TRBV5-1
TGTGCCAGCAGTTTTGGGGCAGGGAACACTGAAGCTTTCTTT | CASSFGAGNTEAFF | - | 14 | - | TRBJ1-1 | TRBV27
TGTGCCAGCAGTTACTCGACAGGGGGAGGCTACGAGCAGTACTTC | CASSYSTGGGYEQYF | TRBD1 | 15 | - | TRBJ2-7 | TRBV6-5
TGTGCCAGCCGGGGGAGGCCGAACACTGAAGCTTTCTTT | CASRGRPNTEAFF | - | 13 | few | TRBJ1-1 | TRBV7-8
TGTGCCATCAGTAGCCGGGACAGACCCTACGAGCAGTACTTC | CAISSRDRPYEQYF | TRBD1 | 14 | many | TRBJ2-7 | TRBV10-3
TGCAGCGTTGAGGTTGGGGGCACGCTCTTC | CSVEVGGTLF | - | 10 | - | TRBJ2-1 | TRBV29-1
TGTGCCAGCAGTAGCGGGGGCAACTATGGCTACACCTTC | CASSSGGNYGYTF | - | 13 | many | TRBJ1-2 | TRBV27
TGTGCCATCAGGCTGACTAGCGCGATCTACAATGAGCAGTTCTTC | CAIRLTSAIYNEQFF | TRBD2 | 15 | many | TRBJ2-1 | TRBV10-3
TGTGCCAGCAGCGCCACCGTAACGGGTTCCTACGAGCAGTACTTC | CASSATVTGSYEQYF | - | 15 | - | TRBJ2-7 | TRBV7-2
TGTGCCAGCAGCCTCGACAGGGGGGACACTGAAGCTTTCTTT | CASSLDRGDTEAFF | TRBD1 | 14 | few | TRBJ1-1 | TRBV13
TGTGCCAGCAGCTTACGGAGATACAATGAGCAGTTCTTC | CASSLRRYNEQFF | - | 13 | few | TRBJ2-1 | TRBV7-6
TGTGCCAGCAGCTTAGACTGGGACAATGAGCAGTTCTTC | CASSLDWDNEQFF | - | 13 | many | TRBJ2-1 | TRBV7-2
TGTGCCAGCAGGCAAGGGGTTAACGGGCTGGATACGCAGTATTTT | CASRQGVNGLDTQYF | - | 15 | many | TRBJ2-3 | TRBV2
TGTGCCAGCAGCTTAGGTGAAAGGGCAGGCAACACTGAAGCTTTCTTT | CASSLGERAGNTEAFF | - | 16 | few | TRBJ1-1 | TRBV11-2
TGTGCCAGCAGCTTAGTCAGGACAGGTGCCCGAGCTAACTATGGCTACACCTTC | CASSLVRTGARANYGYTF | TRBD1 | 18 | few | TRBJ1-2 | TRBV11-1
TGTGCCATCAGTGAACAGGGAGTAGGGGAGCCCCAGCATTTT | CAISEQGVGEPQHF | - | 14 | many | TRBJ1-5 | TRBV10-3
TGTGCCAGCAGTCCCAGTCAGAGGACTAATGAAAAACTGTTTTTT | CASSPSQRTNEKLFF | - | 15 | - | TRBJ1-4 | TRBV7-9
TGTGCCAGCAGCTTAGGGGGACAGGGGGTGGATGAGCAGTTCTTC | CASSLGGQGVDEQFF | TRBD1 | 15 | few | TRBJ2-1 | TRBV11-2
TGCGCCAGCAGCTGGATTCCGGATACTAACACTGAAGCTTTCTTT | CASSWIPDTNTEAFF | - | 15 | few | TRBJ1-1 | TRBV5-1
TGTGCCAGCAGCTTAGATCCCGCCGGGGCCGGCGATTTAGCTTTCTTT | CASSLDPAGAGDLAFF | - | 16 | few | TRBJ1-1 | TRBV7-9
TGCAGTGCTAGAGATCCACTCGACAATGAGCAGTTCTTC | CSARDPLDNEQFF | - | 13 | - | TRBJ2-1 | TRBV20-1
TGTGCCAGCAGCTTAGGGACAGGGTTAAGTGAAGCTTTCTTT | CASSLGTGLSEAFF | TRBD1 | 14 | - | TRBJ1-1 | TRBV13
TGCAGTGCTAGAGATCCCCGGGACAGCACAGATACGCAGTATTTT | CSARDPRDSTDTQYF | - | 15 | few | TRBJ2-3 | TRBV20-1